The 10 T cell receptor beta chains below were found in one sample sequenced in a study of shared clonotypes between healthy human individuals. Data came from immunoSEQ multiplex PCR; TCRdb stores just in-frame clones and leaves some out. The sample carries about 1,800,000 clones, about 95% recorded once. CD8 cells regarded as naive lacked CD45RO, were positively chosen for CCR7, and omitted terminally differentiated effector memory CD45RA+ cells. The sequenced sample consisted of naive CD8+ T cells sorted from blood. These TCRs come from a man aged 18 to 29 in good health.

The V call is TRBV30, the J call TRBJ1-1; D gene ambiguous. Trimming cost V 2 bases and J 4 bases, with 8 bases left between them. Germline V gene lookup returns CDR1 GTSNPN and CDR2 SVGIG (reference sequence). The CDR3 sequence is 12 residues long. The CDR3 coding sequence is TGTGCCTGGAGTTGGAGCGTCACTGAAGCTTTCTTT. Amino acid sequence: CAWSWSVTEAFF. The full variable domain, its missing parts supplied by reference TRBV30 and TRBJ1-1, is SQTIHQWPATLVQPVGSPLSLECTVEGTSNPNLYWYRQAAGRGLQLLFYSVGIGQISSEVPQNLSASRPQDRQFILSSKKLLLSDSGFYLCAWSWSVTEAFFGQGTRLTVV.

The chain links TRBV13 to TRBJ2-2; D might be TRBD2 (5 bases). The germline V gene has CDR1 PRHDT and CDR2 FYEKMQ (reference sequence). V dropped 0 bases and J dropped 6 bases, with 11 bases sitting between them. This CDR3 contains 15 residues. The CDR3 loop is CASSLGRARAGELFF. The CDR3 coding sequence is TGTGCCAGCAGCTTAGGGAGGGCGCGGGCCGGGGAGCTGTTTTTT.

The chain recombines TRBV7-9 with TRBJ1-1, with TRBD1 matching over 11 bases. CDR3 length: 18 residues. In germline, CDR1 is SEHNR, CDR2 FQNEAQ (reference sequence). V lost 2 bases, J lost 4 bases, and 12 bases stayed unmatched. CDR3: CASSLHGQGAWEGTEAFF. CDR3 bases: TGTGCCAGCAGCTTACACGGACAGGGGGCTTGGGAGGGCACTGAAGCTTTCTTT.

The rearrangement links TRBV18 to TRBJ1-1; D might be TRBD1 (6 bases). The germline CDR1 and CDR2 sequences are KGHSH and LQKENI. V dropped 2 bases and J dropped 1 base, with 8 bases sitting between them. The CDR3 runs to 14 residues. CDR3 protein: CASSPGRGNTEAFF. CDR3 nucleotide sequence: TGTGCCAGCTCACCAGGCAGGGGGAACACTGAAGCTTTCTTT.

This rearrangement joins TRBV19 to TRBJ2-1; D gene unclear. V was pared by 6 bases and J by 0 bases, with 12 bases between. This CDR3 comprises 15 residues. Germline CDR1 and CDR2: LNHDA and SQIVND (reference sequence). The chain's CDR3 is CASSLYINSYNEQFF. As DNA, the CDR3 is TGTGCCAGTAGCCTTTATATTAACTCCTACAATGAGCAGTTCTTC.

The chain recombines TRBV2 with TRBJ2-1; D is ambiguous. Germline CDR1 SNHLY, CDR2 FYNNEI. CDR3 size: 13 residues. Deletions cut 1 base from V and 7 bases from J, with 8 bases between. The DNA of the CDR3 is TGTGCCAGCAGTGAAGATAAGAGGAATGAGCAGTTCTTC. It specifies CASSEDKRNEQFF.

The chain joins TRBV10-1 to TRBJ2-7; D is unclear. The CDR3 runs to 12 residues. Per germline, CDR1 WNHNN and CDR2 SYGVQD (reference sequence). Trimming pared 0 bases from V and 5 bases from J, leaving 5 bases between. The CDR3 region is CASSESVNEQYF. The CDR3 bases are TGCGCCAGCAGTGAGTCGGTAAACGAGCAGTACTTC.

The chain has TRBV7-2 and TRBJ2-1; D ambiguous. V was shortened by 1 base and J by 2 bases, with 6 bases between the two germline ends. The CDR3 is 14 residues long. Germline-derived CDR1 and CDR2 are SGHTA and FQGNSA. For the CDR3, the DNA is TGTGCCAGCAGCTTAGAGGGAACCTACAATGAGCAGTTCTTC. Its translation: CASSLEGTYNEQFF.

V usage is TRBV6-1 and J usage is TRBJ2-7, with 8 bases matching TRBD1. This CDR3 is 14 amino acids long. V was clipped by 2 bases and J by 5 bases; unmatched bases: 5. CDR1 and CDR2 from the germline V gene are MNHNS and SASEGT. This CDR3 reads CASSERQGFDEQYF. The CDR3 bases are TGTGCCAGCAGTGAAAGACAGGGGTTCGACGAGCAGTACTTC.

The chain joins TRBV7-9 to TRBJ1-4; possible D gene TRBD1, 6 bases. Germline V CDR1 and CDR2: SEHNR, FQNEAQ (reference sequence). The CDR3 is 15 amino acids. The V gene lost 1 base and the J gene lost 3 bases, with 9 bases spanning the gap. CDR3 in DNA: TGTGCCAGCAGCTTAGGACAGGTACCTAATGAAAAACTGTTTTTT. It encodes CASSLGQVPNEKLFF.